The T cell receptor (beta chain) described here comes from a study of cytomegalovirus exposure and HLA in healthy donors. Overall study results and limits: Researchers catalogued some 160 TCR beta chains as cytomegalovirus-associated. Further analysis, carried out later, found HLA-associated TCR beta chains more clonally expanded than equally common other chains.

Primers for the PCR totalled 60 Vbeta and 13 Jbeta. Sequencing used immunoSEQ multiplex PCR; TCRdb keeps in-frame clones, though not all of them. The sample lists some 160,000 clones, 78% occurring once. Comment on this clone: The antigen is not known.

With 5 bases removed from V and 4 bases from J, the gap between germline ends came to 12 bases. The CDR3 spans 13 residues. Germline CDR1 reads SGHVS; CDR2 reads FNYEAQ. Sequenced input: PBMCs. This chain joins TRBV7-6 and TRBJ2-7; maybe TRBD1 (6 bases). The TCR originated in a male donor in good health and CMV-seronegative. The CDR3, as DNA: TGTGCCAGCAGCGGACGGGACACATACGAGCAGTACTTC. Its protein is CASSGRDTYEQYF.